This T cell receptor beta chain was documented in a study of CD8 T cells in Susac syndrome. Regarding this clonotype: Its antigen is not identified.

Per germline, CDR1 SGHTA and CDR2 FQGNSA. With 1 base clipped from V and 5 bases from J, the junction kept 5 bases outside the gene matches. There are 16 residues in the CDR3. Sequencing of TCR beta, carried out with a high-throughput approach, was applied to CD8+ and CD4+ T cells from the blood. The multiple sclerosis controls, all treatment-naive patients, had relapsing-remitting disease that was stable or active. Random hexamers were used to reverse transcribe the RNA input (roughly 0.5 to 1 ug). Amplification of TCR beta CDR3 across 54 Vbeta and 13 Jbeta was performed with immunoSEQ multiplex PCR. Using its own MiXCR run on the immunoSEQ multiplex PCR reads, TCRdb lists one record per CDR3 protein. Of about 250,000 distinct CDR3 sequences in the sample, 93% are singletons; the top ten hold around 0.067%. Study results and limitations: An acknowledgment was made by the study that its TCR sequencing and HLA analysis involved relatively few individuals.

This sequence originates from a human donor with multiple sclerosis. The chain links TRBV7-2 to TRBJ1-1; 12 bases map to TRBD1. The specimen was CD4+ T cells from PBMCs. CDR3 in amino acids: CASSLGRDRGHTEAFF. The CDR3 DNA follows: TGTGCCAGCAGCTTAGGGCGGGACAGGGGGCATACTGAAGCTTTCTTT.